The 13 T cell receptor beta chains reported below all come from one sample, sequenced in a study of blood T cell repertoires in COVID-19. Measured with immunoSEQ multiplex PCR; TCRdb has only the in-frame clones, and not every one. The data contain roughly 160,000 clones, less than 90% of them singletons. The specimen was peripheral blood. These receptors all stem from a man between 18 and 35 years old with active or convalescent COVID-19.

The chain links TRBV20-1 to TRBJ2-1; D may be TRBD1 (5 bases). The CDR3 has 11 amino acids. Germline V gene sequence: CDR1 DFQATT, CDR2 SNEGSKA (reference sequence). V was pared by 7 bases and J by 7 bases, with 11 bases between. DNA for the CDR3: TGCAGTGGGGTGGACATAAATGAGCAGTTCTTC. Amino acids: CSGVDINEQFF.

This sequence joins TRBV28 and TRBJ2-2; D is perhaps TRBD1 (5 bases). CDR3 length equals 16 residues. V lost 3 bases, J lost 6 bases, and 17 bases lay in between. CDR1 and CDR2 (germline): MDHEN, SYDVKM. The CDR3 bases are TGTGCCAGCAGTTTTTACTTGTCAGGGAAGGCCGGGGAGCTGTTTTTT. Amino acids: CASSFYLSGKAGELFF.

In this sample, this clone turned up a few times. The chain carries TRBV18 and TRBJ2-1, with D perhaps TRBD1 (5 bases). Trimming cost V 3 bases and J 7 bases, with 16 bases left between them. This CDR3 is 15 amino acids long. CDR1 is KGHSH, CDR2 LQKENI, per germline. The CDR3 DNA follows: TGTGCCAGCTCACCGCAGGTTCAAGGGGCGAATGAGCAGTTCTTC. Translated: CASSPQVQGANEQFF.

Comments on this clone: Within the sample, other DNA sequences also encode this same CDR3. The V call is TRBV7-9, the J call TRBJ1-5; possible D gene TRBD1, 5 bases. Germline CDR1 reads SEHNR; CDR2 reads FQNEAQ (reference sequence). Trimming removed 1 base from V and 1 base from J, with 5 bases in between. The CDR3 is 14 amino acids. The CDR3 reads CASSLGQSNQPQHF. CDR3 coding DNA: TGTGCCAGCAGCTTAGGACAGAGCAATCAGCCCCAGCATTTT.

V gene TRBV5-1 combines with J gene TRBJ1-1; the D is unclear. Germline lookup yields CDR1 SGHRS and CDR2 YFSETQ. The CDR3 loop spans 14 amino acids. The V end was cut by 5 bases, the J end by 0 bases, with 11 bases between. CDR3 residues: CASSEGVLNTEAFF. The CDR3 DNA sequence: TGCGCCAGCAGTGAGGGAGTGCTGAACACTGAAGCTTTCTTT.

The CDR3: CASSFGGASTGELFF. The CDR3 DNA reads TGTGCCAGCAGTTTTGGGGGGGCCAGCACCGGGGAGCTGTTTTTT. The chain couples TRBV27 to TRBJ2-2; tentative D call: TRBD2 (7 bases). The V gene's germline CDR1 is MNHEY and CDR2 SMNVEV (reference sequence). The length of the CDR3 is 15 residues. V dropped 3 bases and J dropped 4 bases, with 12 bases sitting between them.

The chain recombines TRBV9 with TRBJ1-2, with TRBD1 as a possible D gene (5 bases). Germline V gene lookup returns CDR1 SGDLS and CDR2 YYNGEE. This CDR3 spans 16 amino acids. Between the trimmed V and J ends, which lost 0 bases and 8 bases, there was a span of 20 bases. CDR3 in amino acids: CASSVGGVREARGYTF. The CDR3 region has the DNA TGTGCCAGCAGCGTAGGCGGAGTCAGGGAGGCTAGAGGCTACACCTTC.

The chain joins TRBV6-5 to TRBJ2-1; 8 bases are a match to TRBD1. CDR3 length: 15 residues. Germline V lookup: CDR1 MNHEY, CDR2 SVGAGI. The V segment lost 6 bases and the J segment 4 bases; nucleotides outside the gene matches: 8. The DNA of the CDR3 is TGTGCCAGCAGCCAGGGGGCTCAGCGGTACAATGAGCAGTTCTTC. This encodes CASSQGAQRYNEQFF.

The chain employs TRBV2 and TRBJ2-2; TRBD2 might be the D (6 bases). V dropped 6 bases and J dropped 0 bases, with 14 bases sitting between them. The CDR3 consists of 16 residues. The germline V gene has CDR1 SNHLY and CDR2 FYNNEI. The CDR3 is CASRGGVSANTGELFF. The CDR3 DNA reads as TGTGCCAGCAGAGGAGGGGTTTCCGCGAACACCGGGGAGCTGTTTTTT.

This clone occurred a few times. The chain couples TRBV19 to TRBJ2-7; 7 bases map to TRBD1. This CDR3 has 14 residues. V dropped 4 bases and J dropped 2; count of bases not matched to a gene: 5. Germline loops: CDR1 LNHDA, CDR2 SQIVND (reference sequence). This CDR3 is CASSKQGFAYEQYF. The CDR3 DNA reads TGTGCCAGTAGTAAACAGGGGTTTGCCTACGAGCAGTACTTC.

This chain links TRBV28 with TRBJ2-3, with D possibly being TRBD1 (6 bases). From germline, CDR1 is MDHEN and CDR2 SYDVKM. The CDR3 consists of 19 residues. Between the trimmed V and J ends, which lost 6 bases and 2 bases, there was a span of 27 bases. CDR3 region: CASRLTGPIRQPNTDTQYF. The CDR3 DNA sequence: TGTGCCAGCAGGTTAACAGGGCCCATCCGACAACCAAACACAGATACGCAGTATTTT.

This clone occurred a few times. The V and J genes are TRBV7-2 and TRBJ2-2; D is unclear. The V and J ends lost 1 base and 4 bases respectively, with 4 bases between them. The CDR3 covers 13 residues. The germline V gene encodes CDR1 SGHTA and CDR2 FQGNSA. This CDR3 reads CASSLELTGELFF. As DNA, the CDR3 is TGTGCCAGCAGCTTAGAGCTCACCGGGGAGCTGTTTTTT.

The chain couples TRBV19 to TRBJ2-7; TRBD1 aligns across 7 bases. V dropped 4 bases and J dropped 1; count of bases not matched to a gene: 4. This CDR3 is 14 amino acids long. The germline gives CDR1 LNHDA, CDR2 SQIVND (reference sequence). The CDR3 reads CASSTRQGSYEQYF. In DNA form, the CDR3 reads TGTGCCAGTAGTACCCGACAGGGATCCTACGAGCAGTACTTC.